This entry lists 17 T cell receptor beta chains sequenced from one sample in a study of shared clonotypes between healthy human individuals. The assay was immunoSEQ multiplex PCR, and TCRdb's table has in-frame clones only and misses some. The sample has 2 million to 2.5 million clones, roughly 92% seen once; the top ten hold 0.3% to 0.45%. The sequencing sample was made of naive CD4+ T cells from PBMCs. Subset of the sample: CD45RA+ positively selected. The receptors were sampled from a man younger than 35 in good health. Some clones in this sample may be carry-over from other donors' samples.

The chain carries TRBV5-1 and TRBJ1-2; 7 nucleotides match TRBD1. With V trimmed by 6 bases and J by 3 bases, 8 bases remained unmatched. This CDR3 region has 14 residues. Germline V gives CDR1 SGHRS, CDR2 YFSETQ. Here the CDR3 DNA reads TGCGCCAGCACCAAGACAGGGTTGGACTATGGCTACACCTTC. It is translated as CASTKTGLDYGYTF.

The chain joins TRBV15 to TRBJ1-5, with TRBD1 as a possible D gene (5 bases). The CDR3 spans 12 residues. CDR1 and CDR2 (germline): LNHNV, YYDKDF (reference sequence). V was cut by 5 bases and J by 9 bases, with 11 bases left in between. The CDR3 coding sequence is TGTGCCACCAGCGGAGGGGTAGGGCCCCAGCATTTT. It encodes CATSGGVGPQHF.

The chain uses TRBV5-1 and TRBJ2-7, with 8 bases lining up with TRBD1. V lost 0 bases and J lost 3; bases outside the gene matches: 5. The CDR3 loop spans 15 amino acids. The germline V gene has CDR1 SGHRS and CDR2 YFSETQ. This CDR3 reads CASSLDGQGYYEQYF. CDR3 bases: TGCGCCAGCAGCTTGGATGGACAGGGATACTACGAGCAGTACTTC.

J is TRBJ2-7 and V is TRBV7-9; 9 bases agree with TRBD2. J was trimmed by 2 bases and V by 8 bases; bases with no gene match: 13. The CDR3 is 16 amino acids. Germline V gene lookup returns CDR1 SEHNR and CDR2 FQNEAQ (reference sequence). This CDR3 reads CASETPRASGAYEQYF. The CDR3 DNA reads TGTGCCAGCGAAACTCCACGGGCTAGCGGGGCCTACGAGCAGTACTTC.

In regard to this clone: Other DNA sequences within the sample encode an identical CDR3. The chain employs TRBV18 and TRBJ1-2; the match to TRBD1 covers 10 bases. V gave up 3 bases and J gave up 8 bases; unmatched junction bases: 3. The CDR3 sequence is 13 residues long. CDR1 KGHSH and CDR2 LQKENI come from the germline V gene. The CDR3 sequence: CASSPGTGAGYTF. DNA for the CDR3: TGTGCCAGCTCACCGGGGACAGGGGCAGGCTACACCTTC.

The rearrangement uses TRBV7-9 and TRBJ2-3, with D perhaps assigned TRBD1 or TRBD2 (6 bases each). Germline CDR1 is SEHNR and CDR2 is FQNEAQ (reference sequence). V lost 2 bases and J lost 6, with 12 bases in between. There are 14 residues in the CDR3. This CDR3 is CASSLHLGGDTQYF. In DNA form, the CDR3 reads TGTGCCAGCAGCTTACACCTAGGGGGGGATACGCAGTATTTT.

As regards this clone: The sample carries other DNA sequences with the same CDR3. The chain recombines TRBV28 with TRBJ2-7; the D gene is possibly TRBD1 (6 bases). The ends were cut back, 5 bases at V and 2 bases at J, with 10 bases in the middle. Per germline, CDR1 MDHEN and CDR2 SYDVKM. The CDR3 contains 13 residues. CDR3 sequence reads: CASSTTGTYEQYF. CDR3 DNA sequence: TGTGCCAGCAGTACCACAGGGACCTACGAGCAGTACTTC.

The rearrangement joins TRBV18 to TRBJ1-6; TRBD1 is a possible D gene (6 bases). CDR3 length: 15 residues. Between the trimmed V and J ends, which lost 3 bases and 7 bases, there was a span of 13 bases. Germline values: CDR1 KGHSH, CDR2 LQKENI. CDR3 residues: CASSPLDRNNSPLHF. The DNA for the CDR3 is TGTGCCAGCTCACCTCTTGACAGGAACAATTCACCCCTCCACTTT. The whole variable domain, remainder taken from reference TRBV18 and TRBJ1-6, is NAGVMQNPRHLVRRRGQEARLRCSPMKGHSHVYWYRQLPEEGLKFMVYLQKENIIDESGMPKERFSAEFPKEGPSILRIQQVVRGDSAAYFCASSPLDRNNSPLHFGNGTRLTVT.

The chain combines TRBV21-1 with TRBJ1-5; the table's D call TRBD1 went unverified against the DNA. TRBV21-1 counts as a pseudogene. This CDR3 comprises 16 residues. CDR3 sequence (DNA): TGTGCCAGCAGCACAGCGAACAGGGGAAGAAATCAGCCCCAGCATTTT. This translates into CASSTANRGRNQPQHF.

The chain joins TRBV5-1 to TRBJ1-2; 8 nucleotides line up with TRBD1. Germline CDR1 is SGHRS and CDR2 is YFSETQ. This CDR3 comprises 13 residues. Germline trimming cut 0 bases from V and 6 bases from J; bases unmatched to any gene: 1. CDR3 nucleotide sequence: TGCGCCAGCAGCTTGGTCAGGGGGCATGGCTACACCTTC. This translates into CASSLVRGHGYTF.

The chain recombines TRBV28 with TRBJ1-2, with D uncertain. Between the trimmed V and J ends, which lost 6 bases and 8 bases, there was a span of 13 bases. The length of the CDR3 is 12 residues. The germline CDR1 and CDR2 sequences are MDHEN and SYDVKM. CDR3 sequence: CASSLEKRGYTF. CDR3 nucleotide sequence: TGTGCCAGCAGCCTGGAGAAGCGGGGCTACACCTTC.

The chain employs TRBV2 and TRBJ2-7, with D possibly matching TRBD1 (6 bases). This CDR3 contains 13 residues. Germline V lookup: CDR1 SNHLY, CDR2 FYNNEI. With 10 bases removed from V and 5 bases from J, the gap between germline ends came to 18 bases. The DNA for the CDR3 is TGTGCCACCAGGGGCAGAGGGCACGACGAGCAGTACTTC. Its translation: CATRGRGHDEQYF.

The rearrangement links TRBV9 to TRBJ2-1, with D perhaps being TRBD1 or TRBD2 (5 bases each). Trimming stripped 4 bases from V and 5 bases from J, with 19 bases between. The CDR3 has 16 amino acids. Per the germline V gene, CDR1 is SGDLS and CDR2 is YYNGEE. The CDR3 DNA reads TGTGCCAGCAGCCCCCGGTGGGCAGGGAGTAACAATGAGCAGTTCTTC. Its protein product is CASSPRWAGSNNEQFF.

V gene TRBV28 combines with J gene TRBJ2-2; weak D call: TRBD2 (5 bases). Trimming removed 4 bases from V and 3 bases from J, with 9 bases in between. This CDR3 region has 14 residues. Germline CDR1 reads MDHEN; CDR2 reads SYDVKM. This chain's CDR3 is CASSSSGHTGELFF. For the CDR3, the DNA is TGTGCCAGCAGTTCCAGCGGCCACACCGGGGAGCTGTTTTTT.

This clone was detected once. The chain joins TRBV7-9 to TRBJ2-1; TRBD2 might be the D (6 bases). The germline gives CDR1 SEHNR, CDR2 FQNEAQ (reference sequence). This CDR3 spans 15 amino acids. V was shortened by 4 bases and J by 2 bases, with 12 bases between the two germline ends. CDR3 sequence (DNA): TGTGCCAGCAGCTCCCTAGCGCTCCCCTACAATGAGCAGTTCTTC. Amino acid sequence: CASSSLALPYNEQFF.

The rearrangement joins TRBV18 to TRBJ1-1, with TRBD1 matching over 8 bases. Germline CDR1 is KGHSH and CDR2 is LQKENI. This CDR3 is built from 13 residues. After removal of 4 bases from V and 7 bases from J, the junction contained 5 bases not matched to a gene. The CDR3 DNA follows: TGTGCCAGCTCACAGACAGGGGTCAGTGAAGCTTTCTTT. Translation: CASSQTGVSEAFF.

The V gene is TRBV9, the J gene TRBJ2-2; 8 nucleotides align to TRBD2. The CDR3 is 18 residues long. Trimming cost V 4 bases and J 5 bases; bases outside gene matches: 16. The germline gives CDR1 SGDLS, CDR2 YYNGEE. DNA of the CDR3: TGTGCCAGCAGCCCCCGGGGTAGCGGGGCCGGAGGGACCGGGGAGCTGTTTTTT. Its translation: CASSPRGSGAGGTGELFF.